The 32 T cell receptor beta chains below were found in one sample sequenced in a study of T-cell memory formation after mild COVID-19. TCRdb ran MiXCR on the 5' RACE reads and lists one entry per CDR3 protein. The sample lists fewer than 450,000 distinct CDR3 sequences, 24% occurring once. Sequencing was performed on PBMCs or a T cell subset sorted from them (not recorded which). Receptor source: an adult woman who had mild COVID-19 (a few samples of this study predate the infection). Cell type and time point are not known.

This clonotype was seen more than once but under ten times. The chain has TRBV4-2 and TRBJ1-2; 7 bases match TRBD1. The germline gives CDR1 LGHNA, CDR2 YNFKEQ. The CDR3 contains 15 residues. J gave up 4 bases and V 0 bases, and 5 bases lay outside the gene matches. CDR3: CASSQEGQSIYGYTF. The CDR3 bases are TGTGCCAGCAGCCAAGAGGGACAGAGTATCTATGGCTACACCTTC.

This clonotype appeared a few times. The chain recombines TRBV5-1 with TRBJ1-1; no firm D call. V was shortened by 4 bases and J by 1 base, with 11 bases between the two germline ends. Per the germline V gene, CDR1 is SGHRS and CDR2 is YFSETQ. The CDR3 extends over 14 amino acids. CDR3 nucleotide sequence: TGCGCCAGCAGCCTCCGGGCGACGAACACTGAAGCTTTCTTT. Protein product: CASSLRATNTEAFF.

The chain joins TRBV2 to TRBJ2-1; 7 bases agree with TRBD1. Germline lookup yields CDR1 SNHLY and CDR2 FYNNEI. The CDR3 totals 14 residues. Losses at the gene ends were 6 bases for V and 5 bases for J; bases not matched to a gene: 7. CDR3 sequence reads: CASRTGQVNNEQFF. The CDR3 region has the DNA TGTGCCAGCAGAACCGGACAGGTGAACAATGAGCAGTTCTTC. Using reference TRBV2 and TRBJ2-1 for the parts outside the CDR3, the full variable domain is EPEVTQTPSHQVTQMGQEVILRCVPISNHLYFYWYRQILGQKVEFLVSFYNNEISEKSEIFDDQFSVERPDGSNFTLKIRSTKLEDSAMYFCASRTGQVNNEQFFGPGTRLTVL.

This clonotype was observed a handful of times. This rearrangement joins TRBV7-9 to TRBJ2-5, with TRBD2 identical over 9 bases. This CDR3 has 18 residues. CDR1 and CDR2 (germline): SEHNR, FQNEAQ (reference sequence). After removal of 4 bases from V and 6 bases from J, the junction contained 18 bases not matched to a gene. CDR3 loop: CASSSDGRGRDGVKTQYF. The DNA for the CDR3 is TGTGCCAGCAGCTCCGATGGGCGCGGGAGGGACGGTGTGAAGACCCAGTACTTC.

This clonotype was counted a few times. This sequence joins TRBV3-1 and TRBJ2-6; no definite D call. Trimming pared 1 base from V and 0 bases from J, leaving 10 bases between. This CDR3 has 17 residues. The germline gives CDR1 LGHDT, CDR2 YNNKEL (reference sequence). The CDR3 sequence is CASSQGNVGSGANVLTF. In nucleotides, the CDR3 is TGTGCCAGCAGCCAAGGTAACGTGGGCTCTGGGGCCAACGTCCTGACTTTC.

CDR3 residues: CASSLPRTRQDNEQFF. CDR3 in DNA: TGTGCCAGCAGTTTGCCGAGGACTAGACAAGACAATGAGCAGTTCTTC. V and J are TRBV12-3 or TRBV12-4 and TRBJ2-1; 7 nucleotides align to TRBD2. The CDR3 is 16 amino acids. Unmatched junction bases numbered 10, after V lost 3 bases and J lost 5 bases.

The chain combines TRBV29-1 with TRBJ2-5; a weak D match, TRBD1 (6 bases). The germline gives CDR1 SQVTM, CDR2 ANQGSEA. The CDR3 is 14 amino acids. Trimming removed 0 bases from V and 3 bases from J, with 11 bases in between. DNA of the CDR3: TGCAGCGTTGAAGATTACCACAGGGAAGAGACCCAGTACTTC. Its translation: CSVEDYHREETQYF. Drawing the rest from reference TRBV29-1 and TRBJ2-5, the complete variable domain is SAVISQKPSRDICQRGTSLTIQCQVDSQVTMMFWYRQQPGQSLTLIATANQGSEATYESGFVIDKFPISRPNLTFSTLTVSNMSPEDSSIYLCSVEDYHREETQYFGPGTRLLVL.

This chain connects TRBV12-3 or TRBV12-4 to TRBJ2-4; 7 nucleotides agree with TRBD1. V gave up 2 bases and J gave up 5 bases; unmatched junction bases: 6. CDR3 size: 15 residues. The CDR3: CASSLSTGRQNIQYF. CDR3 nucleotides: TGTGCCAGCAGTTTATCGACAGGGCGTCAAAACATTCAGTACTTC.

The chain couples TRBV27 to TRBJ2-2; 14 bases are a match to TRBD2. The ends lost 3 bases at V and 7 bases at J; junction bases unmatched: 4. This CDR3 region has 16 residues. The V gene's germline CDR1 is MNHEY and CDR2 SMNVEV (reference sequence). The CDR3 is CASSLGLAGAVGELFF. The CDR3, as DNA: TGTGCCAGCAGTTTGGGACTAGCGGGAGCTGTCGGGGAGCTGTTTTTT.

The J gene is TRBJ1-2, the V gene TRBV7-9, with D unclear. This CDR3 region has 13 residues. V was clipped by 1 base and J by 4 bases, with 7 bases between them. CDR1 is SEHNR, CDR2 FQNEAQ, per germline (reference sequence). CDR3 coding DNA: TGTGCCAGCAGCTTAGGGAGGATCTATGGCTACACCTTC. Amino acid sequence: CASSLGRIYGYTF.

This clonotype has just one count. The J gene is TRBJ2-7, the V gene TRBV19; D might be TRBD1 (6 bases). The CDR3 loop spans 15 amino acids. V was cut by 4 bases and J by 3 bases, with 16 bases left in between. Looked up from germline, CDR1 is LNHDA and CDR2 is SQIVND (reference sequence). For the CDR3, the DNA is TGTGCCAGTAGTAGATACAGGGAAAAGGGCTACGAGCAGTACTTC. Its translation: CASSRYREKGYEQYF.

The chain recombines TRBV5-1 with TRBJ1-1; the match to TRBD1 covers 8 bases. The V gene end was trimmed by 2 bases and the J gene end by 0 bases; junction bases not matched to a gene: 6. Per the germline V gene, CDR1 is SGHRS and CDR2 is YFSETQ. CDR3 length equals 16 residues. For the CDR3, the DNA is TGCGCCAGCAGCTTTAGACAGGGGACAATGAACACTGAAGCTTTCTTT. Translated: CASSFRQGTMNTEAFF.

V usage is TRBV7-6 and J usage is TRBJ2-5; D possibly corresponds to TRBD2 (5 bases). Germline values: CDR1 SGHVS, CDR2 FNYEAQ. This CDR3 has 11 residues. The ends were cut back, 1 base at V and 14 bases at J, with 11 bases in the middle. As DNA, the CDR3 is TGTGCCAGCAGCTTAGGATCGGGGAGTTACTTC. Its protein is CASSLGSGSYF.

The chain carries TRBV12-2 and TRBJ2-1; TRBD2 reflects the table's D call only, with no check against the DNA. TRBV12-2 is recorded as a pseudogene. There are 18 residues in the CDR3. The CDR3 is CASRFHQRTGTSHNEQFF. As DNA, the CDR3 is TGTGCAAGTCGCTTTCACCAAAGAACCGGGACTAGTCACAATGAGCAGTTCTTC.

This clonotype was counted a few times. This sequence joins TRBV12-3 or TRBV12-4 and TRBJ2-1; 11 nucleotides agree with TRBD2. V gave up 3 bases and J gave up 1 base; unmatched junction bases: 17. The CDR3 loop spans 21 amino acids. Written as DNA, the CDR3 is TGTGCCAGCAGTTTTCGGAGGTCTGGGCTAGCGGGAGGATGGTCCTACAATGAGCAGTTCTTC. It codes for CASSFRRSGLAGGWSYNEQFF.

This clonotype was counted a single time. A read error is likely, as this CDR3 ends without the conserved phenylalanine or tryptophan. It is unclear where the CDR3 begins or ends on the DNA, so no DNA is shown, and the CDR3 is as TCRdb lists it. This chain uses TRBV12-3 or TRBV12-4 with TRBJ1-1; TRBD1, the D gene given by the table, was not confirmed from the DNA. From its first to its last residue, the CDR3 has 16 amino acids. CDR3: CASSSNLGPMNTDACV.

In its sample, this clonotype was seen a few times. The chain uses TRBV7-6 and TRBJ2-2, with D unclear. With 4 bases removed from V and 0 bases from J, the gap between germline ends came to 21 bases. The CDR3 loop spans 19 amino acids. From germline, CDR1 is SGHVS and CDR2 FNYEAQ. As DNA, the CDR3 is TGTGCCAGCAGCTATCCCTTGGACCCCCGTCAGGCGAACACCGGGGAGCTGTTTTTT. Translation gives CASSYPLDPRQANTGELFF.

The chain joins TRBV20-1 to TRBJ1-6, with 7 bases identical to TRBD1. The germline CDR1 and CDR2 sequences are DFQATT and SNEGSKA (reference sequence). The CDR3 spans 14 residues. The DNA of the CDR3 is TGCAGGGTAGGGGGCGAATCCTATAATTCACCCCTCCACTTT. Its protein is CRVGGESYNSPLHF.

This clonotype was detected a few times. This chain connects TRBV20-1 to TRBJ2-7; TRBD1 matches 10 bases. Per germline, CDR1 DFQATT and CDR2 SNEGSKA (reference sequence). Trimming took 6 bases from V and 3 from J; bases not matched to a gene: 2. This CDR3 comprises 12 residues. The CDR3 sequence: CSAWTGGYEQYF. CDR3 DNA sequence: TGCAGTGCATGGACAGGGGGCTACGAGCAGTACTTC.

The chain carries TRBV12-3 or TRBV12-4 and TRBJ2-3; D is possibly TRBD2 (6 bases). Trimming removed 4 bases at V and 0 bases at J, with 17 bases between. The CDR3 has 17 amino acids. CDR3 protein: CASSSHGRGTSTDTQYF. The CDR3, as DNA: TGTGCCAGCAGTTCCCACGGACGGGGGACTAGCACAGATACGCAGTATTTT.

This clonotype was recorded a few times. CDR3: CASSLAGTSNNEQFF. CDR3 sequence (DNA): TGTGCCAGCAGCCTAGCCGGGACTAGCAACAATGAGCAGTTCTTC. This chain uses TRBV3-1 with TRBJ2-1; 9 positions match TRBD2. After removal of 4 bases from V and 5 bases from J, the junction contained 6 bases not matched to a gene. The germline V gene has CDR1 LGHDT and CDR2 YNNKEL (reference sequence). The CDR3 totals 15 residues.

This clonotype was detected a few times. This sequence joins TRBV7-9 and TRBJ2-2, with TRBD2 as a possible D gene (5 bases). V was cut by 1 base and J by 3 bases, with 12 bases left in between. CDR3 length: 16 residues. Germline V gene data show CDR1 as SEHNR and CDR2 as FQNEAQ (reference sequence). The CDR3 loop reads CASSLVPSRDTGELFF. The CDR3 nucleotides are TGTGCCAGCAGCTTAGTTCCTAGCAGAGACACCGGGGAGCTGTTTTTT.

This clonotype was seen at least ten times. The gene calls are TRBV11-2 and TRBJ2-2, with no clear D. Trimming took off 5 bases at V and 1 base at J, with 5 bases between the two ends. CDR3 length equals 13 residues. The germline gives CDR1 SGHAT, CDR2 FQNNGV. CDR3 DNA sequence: TGTGCCAGCAGCCGACTGAACACCGGGGAGCTGTTTTTT. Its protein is CASSRLNTGELFF. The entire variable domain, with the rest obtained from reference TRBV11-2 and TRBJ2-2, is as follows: EAGVAQSPRYKIIEKRQSVAFWCNPISGHATLYWYQQILGQGPKLLIQFQNNGVVDDSQLPKDRFSAERLKGVDSTLKIQPAKLEDSAVYLCASSRLNTGELFFGEGSRLTVL.

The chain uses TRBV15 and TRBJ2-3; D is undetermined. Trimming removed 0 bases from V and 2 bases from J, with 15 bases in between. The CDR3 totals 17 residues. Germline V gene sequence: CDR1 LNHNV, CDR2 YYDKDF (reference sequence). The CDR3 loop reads CATSRDRTARPTDTQYF. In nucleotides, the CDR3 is TGTGCCACCAGCAGAGATCGAACAGCGCGACCCACAGATACGCAGTATTTT.

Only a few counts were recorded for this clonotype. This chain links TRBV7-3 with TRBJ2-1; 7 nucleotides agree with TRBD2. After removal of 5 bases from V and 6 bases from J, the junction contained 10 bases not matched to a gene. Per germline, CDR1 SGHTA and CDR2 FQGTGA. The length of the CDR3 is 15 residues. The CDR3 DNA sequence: TGTGCCAGCAGCCTATTCGTCGGGGGGATCAATGAGCAGTTCTTC. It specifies CASSLFVGGINEQFF.

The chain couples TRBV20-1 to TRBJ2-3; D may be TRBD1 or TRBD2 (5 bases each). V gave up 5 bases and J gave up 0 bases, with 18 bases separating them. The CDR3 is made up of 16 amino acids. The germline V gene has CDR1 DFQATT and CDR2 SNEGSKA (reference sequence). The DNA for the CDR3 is TGCAGTGCTGCCGCCGGGACCCCAGGCAGCACAGATACGCAGTATTTT. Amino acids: CSAAAGTPGSTDTQYF.

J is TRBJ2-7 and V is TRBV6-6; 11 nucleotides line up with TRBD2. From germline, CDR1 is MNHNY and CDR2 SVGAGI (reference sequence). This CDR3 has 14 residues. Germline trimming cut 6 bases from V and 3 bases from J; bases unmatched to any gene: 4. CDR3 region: CASRVTSGSYEQYF. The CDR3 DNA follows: TGTGCCAGCAGGGTAACTAGCGGGAGCTACGAGCAGTACTTC.

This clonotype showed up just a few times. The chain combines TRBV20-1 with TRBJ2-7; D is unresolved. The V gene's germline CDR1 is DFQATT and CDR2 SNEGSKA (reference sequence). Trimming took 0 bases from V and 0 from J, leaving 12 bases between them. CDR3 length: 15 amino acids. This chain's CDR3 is CSARDARQSSYEQYF. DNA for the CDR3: TGCAGTGCTAGAGATGCCCGGCAGAGCTCCTACGAGCAGTACTTC.

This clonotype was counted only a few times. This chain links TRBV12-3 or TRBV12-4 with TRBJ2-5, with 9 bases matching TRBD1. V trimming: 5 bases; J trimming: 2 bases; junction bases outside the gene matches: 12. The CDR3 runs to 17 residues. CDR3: CASSLRTGAFGQETQYF. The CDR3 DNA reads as TGTGCCAGCAGTCTACGGACAGGGGCGTTCGGTCAAGAGACCCAGTACTTC.

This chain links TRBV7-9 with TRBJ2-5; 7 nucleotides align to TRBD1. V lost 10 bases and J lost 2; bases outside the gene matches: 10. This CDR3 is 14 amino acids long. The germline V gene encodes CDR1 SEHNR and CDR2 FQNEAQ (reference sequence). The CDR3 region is CAISRDSFQETQYF. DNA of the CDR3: TGTGCCATTTCCCGGGACAGCTTTCAAGAGACCCAGTACTTC.

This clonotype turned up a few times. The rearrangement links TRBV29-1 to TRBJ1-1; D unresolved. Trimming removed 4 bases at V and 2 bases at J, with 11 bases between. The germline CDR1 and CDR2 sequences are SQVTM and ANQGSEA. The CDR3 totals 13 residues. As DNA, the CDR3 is TGCAGCGTTGGTCCGGCGGTCAACACTGAAGCTTTCTTT. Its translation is CSVGPAVNTEAFF.

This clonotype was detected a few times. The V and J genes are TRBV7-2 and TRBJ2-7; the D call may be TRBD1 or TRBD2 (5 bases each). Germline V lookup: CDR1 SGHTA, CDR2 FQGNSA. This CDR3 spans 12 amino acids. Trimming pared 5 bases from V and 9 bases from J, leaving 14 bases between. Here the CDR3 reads CASSRDGPAQYF. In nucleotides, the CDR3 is TGTGCCAGCAGCCGGGACGGACCCGCGCAGTACTTC.